The source of this T cell receptor beta chain is a study of T cell repertoires in cytomegalovirus infection. This clonotype was detected many times. No antigen is known for it. Germline V gene lookup returns CDR1 SNHLY and CDR2 FYNNEI. The CDR3 extends over 12 amino acids. V dropped 5 bases and J dropped 4 bases, with 8 bases sitting between them. General study findings and limits: Clonotype analysis showed dominance of the ex vivo response by HLA-C-restricted CMV-specific TCR beta clonotypes.

A single record per CDR3 protein comes from TCRdb applying MiXCR to the reads. The profile shows hundreds of thousands of distinct CDR3 sequences, about 30% of them singletons. Material: cultured PBMCs, obtained from culture after CMV antigen stimulation. This rearrangement joins TRBV2 to TRBJ1-2; TRBD1 might be the D (6 bases). The receptor was derived from a human donor in good health (CMV status not recorded). Some clones in this sample may be carry-over from other donors' samples. The CDR3 here is CASSRTVYGYTF. CDR3 sequence (DNA): TGTGCCAGCAGTCGGACAGTCTATGGCTACACCTTC.